This T cell receptor (beta chain) was recovered during a study of regulatory T cells in long-lasting Graves disease. Overall study: The study enrolled newly diagnosed Graves' patients on antithyroid drugs under 3 months.

From germline, CDR1 is SGHRS and CDR2 YFSETQ. Trimming removed 0 bases from V and 4 bases from J, with 10 bases in between. The CDR3 is 14 residues long. This clonotype showed up just a few times. Through Arm-PCR of CDR3 regions and iRepertoire HTBI primers, TCR beta libraries were built. TCRdb recomputed calls from the multiplex PCR reads with MiXCR, one row per CDR3 protein. Of hundreds of thousands of distinct CDR3 sequences in the sample, around 17% were seen once. Indicated time point: newly diagnosed GD, antithyroid drugs for less than 3 months. Isolated PBMC RNA provided the starting material for the TCR library. These data also formed part of another study, on T cells in Graves' hyperthyroidism and ophthalmopathy. In that study: Researchers defined stable Graves' hyperthyroidism as no ophthalmopathy progression within 18 months. Uncontrolled infection, other autoimmune disease, pregnancy and lactation each barred patients from inclusion.

V gene TRBV5-1 combines with J gene TRBJ1-2, with unresolved D. Material: peripheral blood mononuclear cells (PBMCs), obtained at new diagnosis, from a patient treated with antithyroid drugs. The TCR was taken from a woman aged 25 to 39 with Graves disease. The CDR3 sequence is CASSLGRLGYGYTF. CDR3 DNA sequence: TGCGCCAGCAGCTTGGGCAGGTTAGGCTATGGCTACACCTTC. The variable domain in full, with the rest retrieved from reference TRBV5-1 and TRBJ1-2, is KAGVTQTPRYLIKTRGQQVTLSCSPISGHRSVSWYQQTPGQGLQFLFEYFSETQRNKGNFPGRFSGRQFSNSRSEMNVSTLELGDSALYLCASSLGRLGYGYTFGSGTRLTVV.